The 21 T cell receptor beta chains below all came from one sample that was sequenced in a study of breast tumors, draining lymph nodes, adjacent tissues (dated by TCRdb to the mid-2010s). Lymph node samples were obtained from the axillary draining lymph nodes of breast cancer patients. The receptor library was made with multiplex PCR. Data came from an Illumina HiSeq 2000. TCRdb reanalyzed the raw reads on its own, using fastp at Q25 for trimming and MiXCR for clone calling, and kept in-frame beta chains. Entries are consolidated by CDR3 protein sequence, retaining the most common genes and DNA. Present in this sample are about 270,000 distinct CDR3 sequences, 30% of which were seen just once. The ten most abundant clones make up about 1% of the sample. Sequencing was performed on axillary lymph node tissue. The receptors shown here come from a female donor with breast cancer. Some clones in this sample may be carry-over from other donors' samples.

Of note for this clonotype: Possible read error: a much larger clone is one base away. This rearrangement joins TRBV5-8 to TRBJ2-1; D tentatively reads TRBD1 or TRBD2 (5 bases each). The V and J ends lost 4 bases and 8 bases respectively, with 19 bases between them. From germline, CDR1 is SGHTS and CDR2 YDEGEE. CDR3 length equals 15 residues. This chain's CDR3 is CASSGESTGLYEQFF. CDR3 DNA sequence: TGTGCCAGCAGCGGGGAGAGTACGGGGCTTTATGAGCAGTTCTTC.

The table lists this clonotype with a few counts. Written as DNA, the CDR3 is TGTGCCAGCAGTTACCGGACAGGGACAAGTAGCTCTGGAAACACCATATATTTT. Protein product: CASSYRTGTSSSGNTIYF. The genes are TRBV6-2 or TRBV6-3 and TRBJ1-3; 8 nucleotides agree with TRBD1. After removal of 2 bases from V and 0 bases from J, the junction contained 9 bases not matched to a gene. Germline CDR1 and CDR2: MNHEY and SVGEGT. The CDR3 is 18 amino acids.

For this clonotype: A much larger clonotype is one base distant, so this may be a read error. The chain links TRBV7-6 to TRBJ2-2, with 13 nucleotides matching TRBD2. The CDR3 consists of 16 residues. Germline V gene data show CDR1 as SGHVS and CDR2 as FNYEAQ. Trimming removed 5 bases from V and 7 bases from J; junction bases left unmatched: 7. The CDR3 region has the DNA TGTGCCAGCAGCCATGGGACTAGCGGGACTGGCGGGGAGCTGTTTTTT. It codes for CASSHGTSGTGGELFF.

This chain joins TRBV27 and TRBJ1-2, with TRBD1 matching 8 bases. The CDR3 runs 17 residues. Germline CDR1 reads MNHEY; CDR2 reads SMNVEV (reference sequence). The V segment lost 4 bases and the J segment 4 bases; nucleotides outside the gene matches: 14. The CDR3 is CASSYPPRTDRGYGYTF. The CDR3 region has the DNA TGTGCCAGCAGTTACCCCCCGAGAACTGACAGGGGCTATGGCTACACCTTC.

On this clonotype itself: Since the CDR3 does not end with the conserved phenylalanine or tryptophan, this likely comes from a read error. The rearrangement joins TRBV4-3 to TRBJ1-5; D is unclear. V gave up 4 bases and J gave up 5 bases, with 9 bases separating them. The germline gives CDR1 LGHNA, CDR2 YSLEER. This CDR3 contains 13 residues. For the CDR3, the DNA is TGCGCCAGCAGCCTCGGACGGGATCAGCCCCAGCATCTT. It translates to CASSLGRDQPQHL.

This clonotype was recorded a few times. The rearrangement joins TRBV19 to TRBJ1-2; D not certain. Trimming shortened V by 10 bases and J by 8 bases, and 8 bases separated the two germline ends. The CDR3 has 9 residues. CDR1 and CDR2 from the germline V gene are LNHDA and SQIVND (reference sequence). CDR3 nucleotide sequence: TGTGCCACTCGGTACGGCTACACCTTC. As protein: CATRYGYTF.

About this clonotype itself: Since a much larger clone is just one base distant, this may be a read error. The V and J genes are TRBV19 and TRBJ2-7; 8 nucleotides match TRBD1. The CDR3 consists of 15 residues. Germline V gene lookup returns CDR1 LNHDA and CDR2 SQIVND (reference sequence). The ends lost 0 bases at V and 5 bases at J; junction bases unmatched: 6. CDR3 protein: CASSIDGTGGHEQYF. In nucleotides, the CDR3 is TGTGCCAGTAGTATAGATGGTACAGGGGGGCACGAGCAGTACTTC. The variable domain in full, with the rest retrieved from reference TRBV19 and TRBJ2-7, is DGGITQSPKYLFRKEGQNVTLSCEQNLNHDAMYWYRQDPGQGLRLIYYSQIVNDFQKGDIAEGYSVSREKKESFPLTVTSAQKNPTAFYLCASSIDGTGGHEQYFGPGTRLTVT.

Comment on this clonotype: A much larger clone differs by one base, so this may be a read error. This chain connects TRBV11-2 to TRBJ2-7, with TRBD2 identical over 7 bases. Germline V CDR1 and CDR2: SGHAT, FQNNGV. The CDR3 covers 18 residues. Trimming removed 7 bases from V and 2 bases from J; junction bases left unmatched: 20. The CDR3, as DNA: TGTGCCAGCACCCAAAGGCTCCAGGCGGGTCTAGCGGCCTACGAGCAGTACTTC. Its translation: CASTQRLQAGLAAYEQYF.

This clonotype was seen repeatedly, ten times or more. The rearrangement uses TRBV29-1 and TRBJ2-2, with 9 bases fitting TRBD2. The CDR3 length is 15 residues. Germline V gene data show CDR1 as SQVTM and CDR2 as ANQGSEA. Trimming cost V 7 bases and J 3 bases; bases outside gene matches: 9. The CDR3 here is CSARAGGSDTGELFF. The CDR3 DNA is TGCAGCGCTAGAGCGGGAGGTTCGGACACCGGGGAGCTGTTTTTT.

This clonotype has a single count. This rearrangement joins TRBV15 to TRBJ2-5; D is perhaps TRBD2 (5 bases). The CDR3 totals 15 residues. Trimming cost V 3 bases and J 3 bases, with 14 bases left between them. Per germline, CDR1 LNHNV and CDR2 YYDKDF (reference sequence). The CDR3 spells CATSSVGPGKETQYF. CDR3 nucleotide sequence: TGTGCCACCAGCAGCGTAGGGCCGGGGAAAGAGACCCAGTACTTC.

To note about this clonotype: Being one base from a much bigger clone, this may be a read error. CDR3 protein: CASRSLTGQIHNEQFF. CDR3 nucleotide sequence: TGCGCCAGCAGATCGCTTACGGGACAGATTCACAATGAGCAGTTCTTC. The rearrangement joins TRBV5-1 to TRBJ2-1; 7 bases agree with TRBD1. CDR1 SGHRS and CDR2 YFSETQ come from the germline V gene. The CDR3 consists of 16 residues. Trimming at V came to 5 bases and at J to 5 bases, leaving 13 bases not matched to a gene.

This clonotype was found many times. This chain links TRBV19 with TRBJ1-4; D unclear. CDR1 is LNHDA and CDR2 is SQIVND in the germline V gene (reference sequence). Deletions cut 7 bases from V and 2 bases from J, with 14 bases between. The CDR3 runs to 15 residues. CDR3 DNA: TGTGCCAGTACCCTTCGGGCTTGGACTAATGAAAAACTGTTTTTT. Protein sequence: CASTLRAWTNEKLFF. The full variable domain, rest sourced from reference TRBV19 and TRBJ1-4, is DGGITQSPKYLFRKEGQNVTLSCEQNLNHDAMYWYRQDPGQGLRLIYYSQIVNDFQKGDIAEGYSVSREKKESFPLTVTSAQKNPTAFYLCASTLRAWTNEKLFFGSGTQLSVL.

This clonotype was observed many times. The chain is built from TRBV24-1 and TRBJ2-3, with D perhaps assigned TRBD1 or TRBD2 (7 bases each). Germline V gene sequence: CDR1 KGHDR, CDR2 SFDVKD. The germline V and J ends were trimmed by 1 base and 5 bases, with 15 bases remaining between them. The CDR3 loop spans 16 amino acids. CDR3 loop: CATSDFLRGGLDTQYF. The CDR3 region has the DNA TGTGCCACCAGTGATTTCCTCAGGGGGGGCTTAGATACGCAGTATTTT.

This clonotype was recorded at least ten times. The chain uses TRBV29-1 and TRBJ2-1; D gene unclear. V lost 3 bases and J lost 6, with 9 bases in between. Germline CDR1 SQVTM, CDR2 ANQGSEA. CDR3 size: 12 residues. The chain's CDR3 is CSVDGPGNEQFF. DNA of the CDR3: TGCAGCGTTGATGGGCCAGGCAATGAGCAGTTCTTC.

Many counts were recorded for this clonotype. The chain is built from TRBV14 and TRBJ2-1, with TRBD2 identical over 9 bases. Germline V CDR1 and CDR2: SGHDN, FVKESK. This CDR3 is built from 18 residues. J gave up 6 bases and V 2 bases, and 14 bases lay outside the gene matches. CDR3 amino acids: CASSQFLAGGPVGNEQFF. Written as DNA, the CDR3 is TGTGCCAGCAGCCAATTTCTCGCGGGAGGGCCCGTTGGCAATGAGCAGTTCTTC.

With respect to this clonotype: Since a much larger clone is just one base distant, this may be a read error. The chain employs TRBV19 and TRBJ2-5, with TRBD2 matching 8 bases. Germline V gene data show CDR1 as LNHDA and CDR2 as SQIVND (reference sequence). The length of the CDR3 is 17 residues. CDR3 in DNA: TGTGCCAGTAGTATAGGATTAGCGGGGAGGAAGGGTGAGACCCAGTCCTTC. Amino acids: CASSIGLAGRKGETQSF.

This clonotype has ten or more counts. The chain employs TRBV7-9 and TRBJ2-2; D may be TRBD1 or TRBD2 (5 bases each). This CDR3 region has 16 residues. V lost 5 bases, J lost 7 bases, and 20 bases lay in between. Germline V gene lookup returns CDR1 SEHNR and CDR2 FQNEAQ (reference sequence). This CDR3 reads CASSITGTKFGGELFF. CDR3 sequence (DNA): TGTGCCAGCAGCATAACCGGGACGAAGTTCGGCGGGGAGCTGTTTTTT.

This clonotype came up many times. The chain couples TRBV11-3 to TRBJ2-5; tentative D call: TRBD2 (6 bases). Looked up from germline, CDR1 is SGHNT and CDR2 is YENEEA. The CDR3 is 16 residues long. V was pared by 4 bases and J by 2 bases, with 17 bases between. The CDR3 region is CASSYLGGSEQETQYF. Here the CDR3 DNA reads TGTGCCAGCAGCTACCTGGGGGGAAGCGAGCAAGAGACCCAGTACTTC.

V is TRBV30 and J is TRBJ2-5; D not certain. CDR3 size: 13 residues. V gave up 0 bases and J gave up 2 bases, with 7 bases separating them. From germline, CDR1 is GTSNPN and CDR2 SVGIG (reference sequence). The CDR3 protein is CAWSVLLQETQYF. CDR3 DNA: TGTGCCTGGAGTGTACTCTTACAAGAGACCCAGTACTTC.

V is TRBV7-9 and J is TRBJ2-4; D call uncertain. The CDR3 contains 16 residues. Trimming shortened V by 3 bases and J by 1 base, and 13 bases separated the two germline ends. From germline, CDR1 is SEHNR and CDR2 FQNEAQ (reference sequence). CDR3 protein: CASSFDTTVAKNIQYF. In DNA, the CDR3 is TGTGCCAGCAGCTTCGACACGACCGTGGCCAAAAACATTCAGTACTTC. The entire variable domain, with the rest obtained from reference TRBV7-9 and TRBJ2-4, is as follows: DTGVSQNPRHKITKRGQNVTFRCDPISEHNRLYWYRQTLGQGPEFLTYFQNEAQLEKSRLLSDRFSAERPKGSFSTLEIQRTEQGDSAMYLCASSFDTTVAKNIQYFGAGTRLSVL.

The rearrangement uses TRBV2 and TRBJ1-6; possibly TRBD1 for D (5 bases). The V gene lost 8 bases and the J gene lost 6 bases, with 17 bases spanning the gap. Germline CDR1 is SNHLY and CDR2 is FYNNEI. This CDR3 spans 15 amino acids. The CDR3 DNA follows: TGTGCCAGCTTGCGAGGGGTAAAGGGTAATTCACCCCTCCACTTT. This codes for CASLRGVKGNSPLHF. The variable domain in full, completed from reference TRBV2 and TRBJ1-6, reads EPEVTQTPSHQVTQMGQEVILRCVPISNHLYFYWYRQILGQKVEFLVSFYNNEISEKSEIFDDQFSVERPDGSNFTLKIRSTKLEDSAMYFCASLRGVKGNSPLHFGNGTRLTVT.